Below, 8 T cell receptor beta chains from the same sample are listed, as sequenced in a study of Ad26.COV2.S vaccination and SARS-CoV-2 variants. The data were produced by immunoSEQ multiplex PCR, yet TCRdb's version contains in-frame clones alone and is incomplete. The data contain a few hundred thousand clones, roughly 90% of them singletons. The treatment here: some 20 received Ad26.COV2.S at low or high dose, single or two shots; about 5 received placebo; per-sample allocation not given. Specimens were obtained on day 63 following the first vaccine or placebo injection. The source was peripheral blood, collected in a trial of Ad26.COV2.S vaccine versus placebo. These receptors originate from a person between 18 and 65 years old who received the Ad26.COV2.S COVID-19 vaccine or a placebo.

This chain connects TRBV3-1 (or the pseudogene TRBV3-2) to TRBJ2-4, with 7 positions matching TRBD1. The CDR3 length is 14 residues. CDR1 and CDR2 (germline): LGHDT, YNNKEL (reference sequence). J gave up 8 bases and V 1 base, and 5 bases lay outside the gene matches. The CDR3 DNA sequence: TGTGCCAGCAGCCAAGTCTACAGGGGTCACATTCAGTACTTC. Protein sequence: CASSQVYRGHIQYF.

The chain joins TRBV27 to TRBJ1-2; 9 nucleotides line up with TRBD1. The germline V gene encodes CDR1 MNHEY and CDR2 SMNVEV (reference sequence). The CDR3 contains 14 residues. Trimming removed 6 bases from V and 5 bases from J; junction bases left unmatched: 7. In DNA form, the CDR3 reads TGTGCCAGCAGGGAGACAGGGGGGTTGTATGGCTACACCTTC. Its translation: CASRETGGLYGYTF.

The V call is TRBV12-3 or TRBV12-4, the J call TRBJ1-1, with D possibly being TRBD1 (5 bases). Trimming left V 7 bases short and J 3 bases short, with 12 bases between. The CDR3 loop spans 13 amino acids. The CDR3 bases are TGTGCCAGCACACGGGGGGACTACACTGAAGCTTTCTTT. Protein: CASTRGDYTEAFF.

The chain is built from TRBV9 and TRBJ2-2; the match to TRBD1 covers 7 bases. V was clipped by 0 bases and J by 3 bases; unmatched bases: 5. Germline V gene lookup returns CDR1 SGDLS and CDR2 YYNGEE. The CDR3 sequence is 16 residues long. This chain's CDR3 is CASSVGQGVDTGELFF. The DNA for the CDR3 is TGTGCCAGCAGCGTAGGACAGGGAGTAGACACCGGGGAGCTGTTTTTT.

The CDR3 DNA follows: TGTGCCAGCAGCTCCGACAACCGCTTAGATACGCAGTATTTT. Protein sequence: CASSSDNRLDTQYF. The rearrangement links TRBV7-9 to TRBJ2-3; D not resolved. The CDR3 contains 14 residues. Trimming took off 4 bases at V and 5 bases at J, with 13 bases between the two ends. Germline loops: CDR1 SEHNR, CDR2 FQNEAQ (reference sequence). The complete variable domain, with remaining parts taken from reference TRBV7-9 and TRBJ2-3, reads DTGVSQNPRHKITKRGQNVTFRCDPISEHNRLYWYRQTLGQGPEFLTYFQNEAQLEKSRLLSDRFSAERPKGSFSTLEIQRTEQGDSAMYLCASSSDNRLDTQYFGPGTRLTVL.

The chain couples TRBV7-8 to TRBJ2-3; D gene uncertain. The germline V and J ends were trimmed by 0 bases and 2 bases, with 12 bases remaining between them. Looked up from germline, CDR1 is SGHVS and CDR2 is FQNEAQ. The CDR3 loop spans 16 amino acids. The CDR3 is CASSLALTDLTDTQYF. CDR3 nucleotide sequence: TGTGCCAGCAGCTTAGCTCTGACGGACCTCACAGATACGCAGTATTTT. The full variable domain, its missing parts supplied by reference TRBV7-8 and TRBJ2-3, is GAGVSQSPRYKVAKRGQDVALRCDPISGHVSLFWYQQALGQGPEFLTYFQNEAQLDKSGLPSDRFFAERPEGSVSTLKIQRTQQEDSAVYLCASSLALTDLTDTQYFGPGTRLTVL.

The chain joins TRBV4-2 to TRBJ1-2, with a possible D match to TRBD1 (5 bases). Germline V gene sequence: CDR1 LGHNA, CDR2 YNFKEQ. This CDR3 contains 16 residues. The V and J ends lost 4 bases and 0 bases respectively, with 15 bases between them. The CDR3 region has the DNA TGTGCCAGCAGCCCCTCCATGACAGCCTCTAACTATGGCTACACCTTC. It codes for CASSPSMTASNYGYTF.

The chain links TRBV5-1 to TRBJ2-7, with 13 bases identical to TRBD2. The V gene's germline CDR1 is SGHRS and CDR2 YFSETQ. The junction had 4 bases not matched to a gene; V was cut back by 5 bases and J by 2 bases. The CDR3 length is 15 residues. The CDR3 bases are TGCGCCAGCAGGACTGGGACTAGCGGGACCTACGAGCAGTACTTC. It yields the protein CASRTGTSGTYEQYF.